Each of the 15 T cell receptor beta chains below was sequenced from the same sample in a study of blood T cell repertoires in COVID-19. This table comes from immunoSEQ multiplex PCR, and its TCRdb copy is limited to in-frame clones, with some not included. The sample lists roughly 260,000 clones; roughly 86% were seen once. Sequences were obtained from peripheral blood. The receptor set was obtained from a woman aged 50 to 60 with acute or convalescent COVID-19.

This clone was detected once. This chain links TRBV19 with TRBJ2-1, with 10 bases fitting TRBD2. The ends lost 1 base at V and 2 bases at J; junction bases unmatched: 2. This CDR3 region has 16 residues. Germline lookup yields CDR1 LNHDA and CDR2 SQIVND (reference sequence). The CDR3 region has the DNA TGTGCCAGTAGTATAGCTAGCGGGAGAACCTACAATGAGCAGTTCTTC. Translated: CASSIASGRTYNEQFF.

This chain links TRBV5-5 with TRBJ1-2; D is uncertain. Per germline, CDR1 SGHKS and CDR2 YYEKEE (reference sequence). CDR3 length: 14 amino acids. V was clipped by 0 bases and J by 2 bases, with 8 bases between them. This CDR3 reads CASSLAAVNYGYTF. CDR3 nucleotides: TGTGCCAGCAGCTTGGCGGCGGTCAACTATGGCTACACCTTC. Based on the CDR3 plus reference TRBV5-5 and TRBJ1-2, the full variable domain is DAGVTQSPTHLIKTRGQQVTLRCSPISGHKSVSWYQQVLGQGPQFIFQYYEKEERGRGNFPDRFSARQFPNYSSELNVNALLLGDSALYLCASSLAAVNYGYTFGSGTRLTVV.

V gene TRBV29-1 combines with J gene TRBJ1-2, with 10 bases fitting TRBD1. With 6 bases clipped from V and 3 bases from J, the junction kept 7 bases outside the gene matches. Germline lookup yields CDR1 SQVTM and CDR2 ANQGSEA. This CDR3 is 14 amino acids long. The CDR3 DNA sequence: TGCAGCGTAGGCCCGGGACAGGGGCACTATGGCTACACCTTC. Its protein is CSVGPGQGHYGYTF.

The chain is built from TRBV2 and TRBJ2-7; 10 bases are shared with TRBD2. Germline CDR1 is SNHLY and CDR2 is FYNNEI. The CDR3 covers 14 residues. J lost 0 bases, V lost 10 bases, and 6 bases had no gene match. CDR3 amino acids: CATSIAGGSYEQYF. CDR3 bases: TGTGCCACCTCAATAGCGGGGGGCTCCTACGAGCAGTACTTC.

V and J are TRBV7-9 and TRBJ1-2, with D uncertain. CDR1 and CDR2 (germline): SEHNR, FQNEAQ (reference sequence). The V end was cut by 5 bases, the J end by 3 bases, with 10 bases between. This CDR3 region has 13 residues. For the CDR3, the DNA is TGTGCCAGCAGCACCCCCTTAGACTATGGCTACACCTTC. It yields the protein CASSTPLDYGYTF. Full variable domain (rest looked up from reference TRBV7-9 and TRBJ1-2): DTGVSQNPRHKITKRGQNVTFRCDPISEHNRLYWYRQTLGQGPEFLTYFQNEAQLEKSRLLSDRFSAERPKGSFSTLEIQRTEQGDSAMYLCASSTPLDYGYTFGSGTRLTVV.

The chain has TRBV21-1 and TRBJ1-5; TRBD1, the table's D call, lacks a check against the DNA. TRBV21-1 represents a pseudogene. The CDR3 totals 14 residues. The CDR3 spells CPAQGMTSNQPQHF. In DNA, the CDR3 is TGTCCCGCACAGGGAATGACAAGCAATCAGCCCCAGCATTTT.

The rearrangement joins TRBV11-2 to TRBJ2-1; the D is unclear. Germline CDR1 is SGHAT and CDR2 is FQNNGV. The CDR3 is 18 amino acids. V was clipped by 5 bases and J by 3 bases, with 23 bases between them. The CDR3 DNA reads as TGTGCCAGCAGCCGCTACTTAAGCGTCGGCGGAAGCTACAATGAGCAGTTCTTC. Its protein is CASSRYLSVGGSYNEQFF.

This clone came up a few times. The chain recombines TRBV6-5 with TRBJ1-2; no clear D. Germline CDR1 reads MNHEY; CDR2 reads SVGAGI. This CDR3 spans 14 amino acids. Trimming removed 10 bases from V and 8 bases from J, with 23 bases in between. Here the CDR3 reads CATEMGLNPSGYTF. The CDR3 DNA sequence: TGTGCCACCGAAATGGGCCTCAACCCGAGCGGCTACACCTTC.

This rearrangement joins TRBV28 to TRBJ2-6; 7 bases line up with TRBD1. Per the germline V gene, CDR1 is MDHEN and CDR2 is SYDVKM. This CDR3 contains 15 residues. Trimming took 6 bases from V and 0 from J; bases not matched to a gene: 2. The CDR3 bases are TGTGCCAGCAGGTACAGGGGCTCTGGGGCCAACGTCCTGACTTTC. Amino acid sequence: CASRYRGSGANVLTF.

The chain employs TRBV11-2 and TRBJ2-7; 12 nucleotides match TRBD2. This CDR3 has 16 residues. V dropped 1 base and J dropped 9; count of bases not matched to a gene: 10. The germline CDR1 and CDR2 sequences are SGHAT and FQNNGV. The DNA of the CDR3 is TGTGCCAGCAGCTTAGTAGCTAGCGGGAGGGCCTCCAGGCAGTACTTC. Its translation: CASSLVASGRASRQYF.

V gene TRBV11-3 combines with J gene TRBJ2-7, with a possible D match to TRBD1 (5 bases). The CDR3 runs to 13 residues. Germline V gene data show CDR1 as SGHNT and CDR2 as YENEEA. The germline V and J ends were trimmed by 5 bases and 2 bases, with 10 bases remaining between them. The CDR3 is CASSKTTAYEQYF. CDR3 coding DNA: TGTGCCAGCAGCAAAACGACAGCCTACGAGCAGTACTTC.

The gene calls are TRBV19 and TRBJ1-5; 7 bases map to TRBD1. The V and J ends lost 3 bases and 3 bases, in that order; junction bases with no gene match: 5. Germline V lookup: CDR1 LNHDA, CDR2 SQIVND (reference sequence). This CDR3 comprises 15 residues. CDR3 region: CASSMRGQFNQPQHF. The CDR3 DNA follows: TGTGCCAGTAGTATGAGGGGGCAGTTCAATCAGCCCCAGCATTTT.

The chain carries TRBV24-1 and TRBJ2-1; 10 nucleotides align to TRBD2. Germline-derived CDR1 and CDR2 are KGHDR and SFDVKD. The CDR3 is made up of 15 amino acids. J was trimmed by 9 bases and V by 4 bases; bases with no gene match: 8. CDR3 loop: CATSETGTSDPEQFF. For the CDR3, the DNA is TGTGCCACCAGTGAGACCGGGACTAGCGATCCTGAGCAGTTCTTC.

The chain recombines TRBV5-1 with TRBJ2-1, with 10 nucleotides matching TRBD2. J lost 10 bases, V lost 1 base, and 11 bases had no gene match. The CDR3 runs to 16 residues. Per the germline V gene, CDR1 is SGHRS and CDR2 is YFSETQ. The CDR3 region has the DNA TGCGCCAGCAGCTTGAGTGTAGCGGGAGGATGGGAGGAGCAGTTCTTC. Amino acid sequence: CASSLSVAGGWEEQFF.

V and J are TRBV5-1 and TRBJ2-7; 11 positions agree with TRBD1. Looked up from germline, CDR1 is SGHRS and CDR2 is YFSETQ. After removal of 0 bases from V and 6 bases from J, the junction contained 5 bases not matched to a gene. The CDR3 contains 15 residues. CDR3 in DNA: TGCGCCAGCAGCTTGGTAGGGACAGGGGGTCGCGAGCAGTACTTC. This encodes CASSLVGTGGREQYF. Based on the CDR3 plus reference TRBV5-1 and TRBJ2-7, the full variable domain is KAGVTQTPRYLIKTRGQQVTLSCSPISGHRSVSWYQQTPGQGLQFLFEYFSETQRNKGNFPGRFSGRQFSNSRSEMNVSTLELGDSALYLCASSLVGTGGREQYFGPGTRLTVT.